This T cell receptor (beta chain) was sequenced in a study of blood T cell repertoires in COVID-19. About the study: The study drew acute and convalescent COVID-19 samples from the United States, Italy and Spain. PBMCs, B-cell-depleted T cells, or T cells were the source of the cDNA or gDNA that made up the material.

Unmatched junction bases numbered 5, after V lost 0 bases and J lost 1 base. Per the germline V gene, CDR1 is MGHDK and CDR2 is SYGVNS. The CDR3 has 16 residues. Authors' analysis steps: For nucleated cells, counts were estimated from reference gene primer amplification. Generated by immunoSEQ multiplex PCR, the TCRdb table keeps only in-frame clones and is missing some. V and J calls and clone size are as listed in that table; D and trimming were resolved from the DNA. Of a few hundred thousand clones listed, just over 85% are singletons. The gene calls are TRBV25-1 and TRBJ1-1; 7 bases align to TRBD1. The clonotype originates from a man aged 50-60 years with acute or convalescent COVID-19. Material for sequencing was peripheral blood. The CDR3 DNA follows: TGTGCCAGCAGTGAATATGAACAGGGGACGAACACTGAAGCTTTCTTT. Amino acids: CASSEYEQGTNTEAFF.